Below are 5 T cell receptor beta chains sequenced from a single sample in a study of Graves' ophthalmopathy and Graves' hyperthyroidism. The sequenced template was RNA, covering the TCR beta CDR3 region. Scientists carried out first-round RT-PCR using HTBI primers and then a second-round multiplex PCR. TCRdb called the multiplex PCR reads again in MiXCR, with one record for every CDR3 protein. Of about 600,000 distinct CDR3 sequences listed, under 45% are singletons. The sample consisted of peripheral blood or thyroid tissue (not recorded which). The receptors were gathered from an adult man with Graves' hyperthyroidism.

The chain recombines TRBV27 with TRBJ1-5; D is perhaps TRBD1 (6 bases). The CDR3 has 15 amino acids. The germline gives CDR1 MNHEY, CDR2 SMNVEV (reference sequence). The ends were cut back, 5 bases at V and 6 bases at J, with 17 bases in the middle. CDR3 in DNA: TGTGCCAGCAGTGAACAGGGAGGCGGGAGTCAGCCCCAGCATTTT. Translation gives CASSEQGGGSQPQHF.

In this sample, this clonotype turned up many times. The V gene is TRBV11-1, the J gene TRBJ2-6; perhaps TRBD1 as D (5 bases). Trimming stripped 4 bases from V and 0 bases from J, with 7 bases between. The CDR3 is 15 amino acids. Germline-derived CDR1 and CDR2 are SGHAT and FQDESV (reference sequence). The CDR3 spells CASSYRSSGANVLTF. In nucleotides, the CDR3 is TGTGCCAGCAGCTACAGGAGCTCTGGGGCCAACGTCCTGACTTTC.

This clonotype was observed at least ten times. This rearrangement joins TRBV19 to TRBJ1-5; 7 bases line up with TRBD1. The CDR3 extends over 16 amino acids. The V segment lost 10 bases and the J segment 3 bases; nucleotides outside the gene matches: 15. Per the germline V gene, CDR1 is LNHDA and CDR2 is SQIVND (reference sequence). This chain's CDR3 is CATAEGAGAYNQPQHF. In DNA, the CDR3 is TGTGCCACCGCTGAGGGGGCAGGGGCGTACAATCAGCCCCAGCATTTT.

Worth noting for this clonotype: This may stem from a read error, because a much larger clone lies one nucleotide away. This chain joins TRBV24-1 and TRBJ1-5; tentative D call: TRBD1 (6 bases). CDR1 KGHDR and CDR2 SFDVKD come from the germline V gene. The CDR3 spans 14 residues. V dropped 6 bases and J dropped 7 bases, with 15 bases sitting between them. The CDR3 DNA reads TGTGCCACCAGTCAGCCAGGGGCCGAGCAGCCCCAGCATTTT. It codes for CATSQPGAEQPQHF.

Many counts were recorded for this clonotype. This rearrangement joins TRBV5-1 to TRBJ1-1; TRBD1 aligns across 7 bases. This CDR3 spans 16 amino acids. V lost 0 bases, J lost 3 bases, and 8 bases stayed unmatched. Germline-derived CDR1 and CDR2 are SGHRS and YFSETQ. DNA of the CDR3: TGCGCCAGCAGCTTGGCTCTGAGGGGGCCGGACACTGAAGCTTTCTTT. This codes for CASSLALRGPDTEAFF.